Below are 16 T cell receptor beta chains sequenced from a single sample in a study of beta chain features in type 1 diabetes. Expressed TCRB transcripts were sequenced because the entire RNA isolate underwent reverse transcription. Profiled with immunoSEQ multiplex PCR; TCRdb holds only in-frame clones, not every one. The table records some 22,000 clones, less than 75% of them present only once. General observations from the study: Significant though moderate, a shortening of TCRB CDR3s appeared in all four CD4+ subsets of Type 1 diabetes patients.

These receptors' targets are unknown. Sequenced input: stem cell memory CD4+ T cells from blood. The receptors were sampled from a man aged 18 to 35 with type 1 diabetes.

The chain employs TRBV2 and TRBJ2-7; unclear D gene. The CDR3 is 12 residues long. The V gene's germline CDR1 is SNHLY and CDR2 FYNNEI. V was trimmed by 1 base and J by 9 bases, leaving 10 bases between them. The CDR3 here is CASSEDHSGQYF. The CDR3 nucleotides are TGTGCCAGCAGTGAAGACCATTCCGGGCAGTACTTC. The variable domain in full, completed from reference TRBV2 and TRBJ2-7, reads EPEVTQTPSHQVTQMGQEVILRCVPISNHLYFYWYRQILGQKVEFLVSFYNNEISEKSEIFDDQFSVERPDGSNFTLKIRSTKLEDSAMYFCASSEDHSGQYFGPGTRLTVT.

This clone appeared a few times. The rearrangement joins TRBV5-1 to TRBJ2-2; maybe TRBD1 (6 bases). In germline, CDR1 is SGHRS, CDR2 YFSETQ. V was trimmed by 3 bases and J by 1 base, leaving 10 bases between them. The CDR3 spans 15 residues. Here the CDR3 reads CASSYTGQNTGELFF. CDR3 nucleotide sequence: TGCGCCAGCAGCTACACGGGACAGAACACCGGGGAGCTGTTTTTT.

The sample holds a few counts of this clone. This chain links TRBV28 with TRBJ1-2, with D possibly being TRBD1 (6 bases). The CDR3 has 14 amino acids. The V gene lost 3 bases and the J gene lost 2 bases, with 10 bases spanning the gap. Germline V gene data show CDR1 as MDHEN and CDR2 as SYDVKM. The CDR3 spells CASSLSRGNYGYTF. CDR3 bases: TGTGCCAGCAGTTTGTCCAGGGGCAACTATGGCTACACCTTC.

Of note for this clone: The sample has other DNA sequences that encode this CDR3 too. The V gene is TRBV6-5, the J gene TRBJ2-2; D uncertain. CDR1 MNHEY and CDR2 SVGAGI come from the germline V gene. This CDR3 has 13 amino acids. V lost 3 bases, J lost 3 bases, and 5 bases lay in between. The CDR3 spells CASSYSYTGELFF. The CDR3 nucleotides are TGTGCCAGCAGTTATAGCTACACCGGGGAGCTGTTTTTT.

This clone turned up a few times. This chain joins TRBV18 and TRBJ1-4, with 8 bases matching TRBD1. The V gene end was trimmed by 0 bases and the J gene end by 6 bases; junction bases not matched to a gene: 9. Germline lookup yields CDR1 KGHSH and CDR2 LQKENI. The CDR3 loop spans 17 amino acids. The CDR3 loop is CASSPPQGARRDEKLFF. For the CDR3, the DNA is TGTGCCAGCTCACCACCTCAGGGGGCTCGACGAGATGAAAAACTGTTTTTT.

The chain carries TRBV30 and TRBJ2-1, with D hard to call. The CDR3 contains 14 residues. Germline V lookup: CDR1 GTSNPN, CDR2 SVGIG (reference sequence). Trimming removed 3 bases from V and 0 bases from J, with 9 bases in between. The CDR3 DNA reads TGTGCCTGGAGCCGGGTGAGCTCCTACAATGAGCAGTTCTTC. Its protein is CAWSRVSSYNEQFF.

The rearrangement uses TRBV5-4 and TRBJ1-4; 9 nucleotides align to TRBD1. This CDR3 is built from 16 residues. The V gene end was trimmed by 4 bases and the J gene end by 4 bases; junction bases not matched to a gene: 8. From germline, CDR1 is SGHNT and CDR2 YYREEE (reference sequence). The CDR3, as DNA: TGTGCCAGCAGCACCGGACAGGGGTTCAATAATGAAAAACTGTTTTTT. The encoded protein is CASSTGQGFNNEKLFF.

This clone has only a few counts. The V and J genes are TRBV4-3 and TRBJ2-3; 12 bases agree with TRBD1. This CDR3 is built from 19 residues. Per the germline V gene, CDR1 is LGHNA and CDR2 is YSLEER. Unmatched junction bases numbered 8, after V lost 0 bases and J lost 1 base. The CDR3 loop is CASSQDMGDRGRGTDTQYF. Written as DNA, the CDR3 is TGCGCCAGCAGCCAAGATATGGGGGACAGGGGGCGAGGCACAGATACGCAGTATTTT.

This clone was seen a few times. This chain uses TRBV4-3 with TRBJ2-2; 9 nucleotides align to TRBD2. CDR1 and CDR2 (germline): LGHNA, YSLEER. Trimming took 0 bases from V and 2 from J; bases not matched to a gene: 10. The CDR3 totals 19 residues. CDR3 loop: CASSQERASGGPNTGELFF. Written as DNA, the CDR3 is TGCGCCAGCAGCCAAGAAAGAGCGAGCGGGGGGCCCAACACCGGGGAGCTGTTTTTT.

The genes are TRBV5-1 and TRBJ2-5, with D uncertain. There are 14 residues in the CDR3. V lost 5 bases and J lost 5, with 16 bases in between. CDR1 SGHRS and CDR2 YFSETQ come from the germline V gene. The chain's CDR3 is CASRLPVMEETQYF. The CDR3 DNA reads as TGCGCCAGCAGATTGCCGGTTATGGAGGAGACCCAGTACTTC.

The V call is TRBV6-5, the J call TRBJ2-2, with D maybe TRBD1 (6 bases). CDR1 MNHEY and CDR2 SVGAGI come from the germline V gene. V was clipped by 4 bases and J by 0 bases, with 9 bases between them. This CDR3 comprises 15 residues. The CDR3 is CASSWDTPNTGELFF. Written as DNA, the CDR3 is TGTGCCAGCAGTTGGGACACCCCGAACACCGGGGAGCTGTTTTTT.

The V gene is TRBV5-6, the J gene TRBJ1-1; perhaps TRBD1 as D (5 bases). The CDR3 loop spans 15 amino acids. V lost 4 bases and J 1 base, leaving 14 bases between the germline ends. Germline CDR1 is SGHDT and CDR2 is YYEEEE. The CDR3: CASSPSGGGNTEAFF. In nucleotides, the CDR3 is TGTGCCAGCAGCCCATCGGGGGGAGGGAACACTGAAGCTTTCTTT. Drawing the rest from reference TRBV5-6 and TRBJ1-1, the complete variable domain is DAGVTQSPTHLIKTRGQQVTLRCSPKSGHDTVSWYQQALGQGPQFIFQYYEEEERQRGNFPDRFSGHQFPNYSSELNVNALLLGDSALYLCASSPSGGGNTEAFFGQGTRLTVV.

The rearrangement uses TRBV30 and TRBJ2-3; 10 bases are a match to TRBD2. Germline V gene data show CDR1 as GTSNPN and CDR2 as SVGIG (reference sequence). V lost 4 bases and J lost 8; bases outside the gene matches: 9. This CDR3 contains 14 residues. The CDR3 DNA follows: TGTGCCTGGACCTTTAGCGGGGGGCAGCGTACGCAGTATTTT. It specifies CAWTFSGGQRTQYF. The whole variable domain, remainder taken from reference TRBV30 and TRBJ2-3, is SQTIHQWPATLVQPVGSPLSLECTVEGTSNPNLYWYRQAAGRGLQLLFYSVGIGQISSEVPQNLSASRPQDRQFILSSKKLLLSDSGFYLCAWTFSGGQRTQYFGPGTRLTVL.

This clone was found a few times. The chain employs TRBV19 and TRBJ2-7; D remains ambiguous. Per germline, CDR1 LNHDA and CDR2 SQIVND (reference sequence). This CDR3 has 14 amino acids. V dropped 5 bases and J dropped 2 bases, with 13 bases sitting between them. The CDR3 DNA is TGTGCCAGTAGTCCCCAGGCCCCGCCCTACGAGCAGTACTTC. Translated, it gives CASSPQAPPYEQYF.

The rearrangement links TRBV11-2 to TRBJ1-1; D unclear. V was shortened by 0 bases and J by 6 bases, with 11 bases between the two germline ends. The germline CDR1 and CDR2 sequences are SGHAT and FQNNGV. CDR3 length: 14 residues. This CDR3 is CASSLDPLRSEAFF. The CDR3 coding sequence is TGTGCCAGCAGCTTAGATCCCCTCAGGTCTGAAGCTTTCTTT. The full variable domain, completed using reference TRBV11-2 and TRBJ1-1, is EAGVAQSPRYKIIEKRQSVAFWCNPISGHATLYWYQQILGQGPKLLIQFQNNGVVDDSQLPKDRFSAERLKGVDSTLKIQPAKLEDSAVYLCASSLDPLRSEAFFGQGTRLTVV.

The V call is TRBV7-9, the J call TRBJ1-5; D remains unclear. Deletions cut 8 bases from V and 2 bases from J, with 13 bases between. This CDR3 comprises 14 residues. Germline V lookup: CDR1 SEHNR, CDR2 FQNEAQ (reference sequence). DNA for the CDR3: TGTGCCAGCGGCGACGGACTCGGCAATCAGCCCCAGCATTTT. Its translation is CASGDGLGNQPQHF.